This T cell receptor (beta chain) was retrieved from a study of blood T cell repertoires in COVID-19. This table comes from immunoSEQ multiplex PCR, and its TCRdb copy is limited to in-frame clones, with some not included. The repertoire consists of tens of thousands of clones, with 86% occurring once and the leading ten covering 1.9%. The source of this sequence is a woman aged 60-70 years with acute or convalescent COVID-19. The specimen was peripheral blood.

The CDR3 DNA reads TGTGCCAGCAGCTTGGGCGATAATGAGCAGTTCTTC. It codes for CASSLGDNEQFF. The chain combines TRBV5-6 with TRBJ2-1; D remains ambiguous. The germline V gene has CDR1 SGHDT and CDR2 YYEEEE. Deletions cut 0 bases from V and 7 bases from J, with 5 bases between. This CDR3 contains 12 residues.